This T cell receptor beta chain originates from a study of T-cell memory formation after mild COVID-19. Study in general: The study found TCR clusters largely donor specific.

Using constant-segment primers, 5'RACE produced TCR alpha and TCR beta cDNA libraries carrying sample barcodes and UMIs. One entry per CDR3 protein, called by TCRdb with MiXCR from the 5' RACE reads. The sample lists hundreds of thousands of distinct CDR3 sequences; less than 20% were seen once. The V gene's germline CDR1 is SGHTA and CDR2 FQGNSA. V lost 10 bases and J 1 base, leaving 10 bases between the germline ends. This CDR3 spans 12 amino acids. The chain employs TRBV7-2 and TRBJ1-1; no clear D. Sequencing was carried out using PBMCs or a T cell subset sorted from them (not recorded which). The TCR originated in a man younger than 30 who had mild COVID-19 (a few samples of this study predate the infection). Cell type and time point are not known. This CDR3 reads CATNKGNTEAFF. DNA for the CDR3: TGTGCCACCAACAAGGGGAACACTGAAGCTTTCTTT.